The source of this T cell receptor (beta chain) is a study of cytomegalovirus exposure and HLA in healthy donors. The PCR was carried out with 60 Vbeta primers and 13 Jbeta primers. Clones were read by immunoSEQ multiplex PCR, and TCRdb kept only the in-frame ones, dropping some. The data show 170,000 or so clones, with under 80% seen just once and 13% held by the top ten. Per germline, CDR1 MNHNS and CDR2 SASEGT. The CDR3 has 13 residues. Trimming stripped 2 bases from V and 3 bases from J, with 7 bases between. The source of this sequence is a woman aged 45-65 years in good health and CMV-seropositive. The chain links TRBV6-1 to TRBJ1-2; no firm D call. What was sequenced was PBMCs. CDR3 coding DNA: TGTGCCAGCAGTGAACGGGAGCACTATGGCTACACCTTC. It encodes CASSEREHYGYTF.